This T cell receptor beta chain was profiled in a study of blood T cells in healthy people across ages. This CDR3 comprises 18 residues. Germline loops: CDR1 ENHRY, CDR2 SYGVKD. Trimming left V 10 bases short and J 5 bases short, with 33 bases between. Using a J-beta primer mix together with a sample-barcoded 5' primer, a second PCR was run for about 6 to 12 cycles. All cDNA molecules were each tagged by a template-switch adaptor with 12 random nucleotides. TCRdb reprocessed the 5' RACE reads via MiXCR and lists one record per CDR3 protein. Of about 1.6 million distinct CDR3 sequences in the sample, about 32% are singletons; the top ten hold around 11%. Overall study results and limits: In the absence of known donor CMV status, changes in expanded clonotypes were possibly confounded. Higher diversity, along with more naive CD4+ cells, distinguished long-lived donors from aged donors.

Researchers isolated at least 6.5 million PBMCs per sample. Details on this clonotype: Its antigen is not identified.

Specimen: blood. The chain has TRBV10-3 and TRBJ2-7; D tentatively reads TRBD1 or TRBD2 (5 bases each). This clonotype originated in a woman in her 30s in good health. CDR3 bases: TGTGCCACCTTACGAGATCTCGTTGGCAGCCGTGGGGGTGACGAGCAGTACTTC. The encoded protein is CATLRDLVGSRGGDEQYF.